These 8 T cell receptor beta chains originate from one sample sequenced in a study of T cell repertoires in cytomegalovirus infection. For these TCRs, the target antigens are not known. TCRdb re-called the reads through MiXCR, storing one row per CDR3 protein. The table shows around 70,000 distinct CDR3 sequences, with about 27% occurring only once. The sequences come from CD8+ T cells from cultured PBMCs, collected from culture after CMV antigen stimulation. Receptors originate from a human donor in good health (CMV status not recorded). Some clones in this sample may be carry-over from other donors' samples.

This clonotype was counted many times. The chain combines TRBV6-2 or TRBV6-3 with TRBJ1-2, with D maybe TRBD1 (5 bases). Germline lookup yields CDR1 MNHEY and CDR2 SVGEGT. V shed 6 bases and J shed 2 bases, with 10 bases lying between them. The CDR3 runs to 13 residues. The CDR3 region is CASRPTANYGYTF. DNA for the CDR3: TGTGCCAGCAGGCCGACAGCCAACTATGGCTACACCTTC.

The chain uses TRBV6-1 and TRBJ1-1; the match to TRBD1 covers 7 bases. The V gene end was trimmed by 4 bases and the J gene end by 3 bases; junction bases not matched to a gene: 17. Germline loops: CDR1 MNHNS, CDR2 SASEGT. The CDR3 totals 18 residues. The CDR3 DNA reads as TGTGCCAGCAGTGTCCTGAGTACAGGGGTTAGCGTGTACACTGAAGCTTTCTTT. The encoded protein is CASSVLSTGVSVYTEAFF.

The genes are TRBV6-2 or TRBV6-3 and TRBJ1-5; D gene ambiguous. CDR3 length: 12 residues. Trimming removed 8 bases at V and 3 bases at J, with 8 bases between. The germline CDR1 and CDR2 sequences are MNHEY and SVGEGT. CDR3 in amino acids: CASGRTNQPQHF. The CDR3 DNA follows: TGTGCCAGCGGCCGCACCAATCAGCCCCAGCATTTT.

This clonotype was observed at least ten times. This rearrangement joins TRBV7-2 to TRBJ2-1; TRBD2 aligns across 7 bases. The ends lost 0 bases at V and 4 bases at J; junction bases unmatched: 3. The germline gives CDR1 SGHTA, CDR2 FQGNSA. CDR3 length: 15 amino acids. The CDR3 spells CASSLAGGYYNEQFF. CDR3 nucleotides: TGTGCCAGCAGCTTAGCGGGAGGGTATTACAATGAGCAGTTCTTC.

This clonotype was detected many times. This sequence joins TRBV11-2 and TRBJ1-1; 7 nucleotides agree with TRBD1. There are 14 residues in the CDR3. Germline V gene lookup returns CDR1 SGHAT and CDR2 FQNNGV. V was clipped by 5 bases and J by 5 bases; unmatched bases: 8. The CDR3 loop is CASSPRQGWTEAFF. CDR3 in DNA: TGTGCCAGCAGCCCACGACAGGGCTGGACTGAAGCTTTCTTT. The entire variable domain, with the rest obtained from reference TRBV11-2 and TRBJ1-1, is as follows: EAGVAQSPRYKIIEKRQSVAFWCNPISGHATLYWYQQILGQGPKLLIQFQNNGVVDDSQLPKDRFSAERLKGVDSTLKIQPAKLEDSAVYLCASSPRQGWTEAFFGQGTRLTVV.

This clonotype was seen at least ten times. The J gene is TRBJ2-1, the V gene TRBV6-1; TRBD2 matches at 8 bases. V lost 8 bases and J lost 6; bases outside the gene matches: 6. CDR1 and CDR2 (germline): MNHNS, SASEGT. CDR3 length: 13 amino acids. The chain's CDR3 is CASGRGEGNEQFF. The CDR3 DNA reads TGTGCCAGCGGGCGGGGGGAGGGCAATGAGCAGTTCTTC.

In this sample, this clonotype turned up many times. The CDR3 nucleotides read TGCAGTGCTATTCTCTACAGGGCGGCGCCCCAGTACTTC. Amino acids: CSAILYRAAPQYF. The chain uses TRBV20-1 and TRBJ2-5; tentatively, D is TRBD1 (6 bases). The CDR3 has 13 residues. V gave up 4 bases and J gave up 9 bases, with 18 bases separating them. Germline CDR1 is DFQATT and CDR2 is SNEGSKA (reference sequence).

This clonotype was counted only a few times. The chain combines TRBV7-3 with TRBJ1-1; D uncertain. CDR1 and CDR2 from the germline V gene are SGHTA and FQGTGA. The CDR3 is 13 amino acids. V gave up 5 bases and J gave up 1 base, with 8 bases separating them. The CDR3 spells CASSPAGNTEAFF. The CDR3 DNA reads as TGTGCCAGCAGCCCGGCGGGGAACACTGAAGCTTTCTTT.